This T cell receptor (beta chain) came from a study of T cell repertoires in cytomegalovirus infection. Germline CDR1 SGHNT, CDR2 YENEEA. This CDR3 is built from 17 residues. Trimming at V came to 5 bases and at J to 5 bases, leaving 13 bases not matched to a gene. This clonotype occurred many times. One entry per CDR3 protein results from TCRdb running MiXCR on the reads. The data show more than 500,000 distinct CDR3 sequences, approximately 15% seen once. The sequenced sample consisted of CD8+ T cells from PBMCs. The TCR sequence derives from a human donor in good health (CMV status not recorded). Some clones in this sample may be carry-over from other donors' samples. The genes are TRBV11-3 and TRBJ2-1; 9 bases are shared with TRBD2. DNA for the CDR3: TGTGCCAGCAGCCCCCGAGGGACGAAGCGGGGGGACAATGAGCAGTTCTTC. This translates into CASSPRGTKRGDNEQFF.